These 23 T cell receptor beta chains share one sample of origin, sequenced in a study of tumor T cells in aggressive B-cell lymphoma. Repertoires were generated with immunoSEQ multiplex PCR, while TCRdb's copy carries only in-frame clones and drops some. This sample has about 7,900 clones, with around four fifths found just once. The sequencing sample was made of tumor tissue. Receptor source: an adult with diffuse large B cell lymphoma.

The chain recombines TRBV19 with TRBJ1-4; D not resolved. The CDR3 has 14 amino acids. CDR1 and CDR2 from the germline V gene are LNHDA and SQIVND (reference sequence). V dropped 1 base and J dropped 3 bases, with 6 bases sitting between them. Here the CDR3 DNA reads TGTGCCAGTAGTATAGGAGCTGCTAATGAAAAACTGTTTTTT. This gives the protein CASSIGAANEKLFF.

The chain couples TRBV5-4 to TRBJ2-3; 13 bases align to TRBD2. Unmatched junction bases numbered 5, after V lost 4 bases and J lost 3 bases. Germline CDR1 SGHNT, CDR2 YYREEE (reference sequence). The CDR3 sequence is 16 residues long. The CDR3 sequence: CASSQPTSGRTDTQYF. DNA of the CDR3: TGTGCCAGCAGCCAACCGACTAGCGGGAGGACAGATACGCAGTATTTT.

This chain uses TRBV29-1 with TRBJ1-2; 8 bases agree with TRBD1. Germline V lookup: CDR1 SQVTM, CDR2 ANQGSEA. CDR3 length equals 17 residues. Trimming at V came to 4 bases and at J to 4 bases, leaving 17 bases not matched to a gene. The CDR3 protein is CSVGGGTGAGLGYGYTF. In nucleotides, the CDR3 is TGCAGCGTTGGTGGGGGGACAGGAGCGGGGTTGGGCTATGGCTACACCTTC. Full variable domain (rest looked up from reference TRBV29-1 and TRBJ1-2): SAVISQKPSRDICQRGTSLTIQCQVDSQVTMMFWYRQQPGQSLTLIATANQGSEATYESGFVIDKFPISRPNLTFSTLTVSNMSPEDSSIYLCSVGGGTGAGLGYGYTFGSGTRLTVV.

This clone was seen a handful of times. The chain combines TRBV7-8 with TRBJ2-7; 8 nucleotides align to TRBD2. Germline CDR1 reads SGHVS; CDR2 reads FQNEAQ. The CDR3 is 13 amino acids. V lost 8 bases to trimming and J lost 2 bases; unmatched junction nucleotides: 5. CDR3 coding DNA: TGTGCCAGCGGTCGGGAGGGAACCTACGAGCAGTACTTC. Encoded protein: CASGREGTYEQYF.

V usage is TRBV2 and J usage is TRBJ2-7; TRBD1 matches 8 bases. CDR1 and CDR2 from the germline V gene are SNHLY and FYNNEI. Trimming at V came to 10 bases and at J to 1 base, leaving 3 bases not matched to a gene. The CDR3 covers 12 residues. This chain's CDR3 is CATTGGSYEQYF. CDR3 nucleotide sequence: TGTGCCACTACAGGGGGGTCCTACGAGCAGTACTTC.

Notes on this clone: Different DNA sequences within this sample yield the same CDR3. This chain connects TRBV27 to TRBJ2-5; a weak D match, TRBD2 (6 bases). This CDR3 comprises 13 residues. The V end was cut by 6 bases, the J end by 10 bases, with 18 bases between. Germline V gene lookup returns CDR1 MNHEY and CDR2 SMNVEV (reference sequence). The CDR3 spells CASRRTRDSFQYF. The CDR3, as DNA: TGTGCCAGCAGGCGCACCCGGGACTCCTTCCAGTACTTC.

The chain uses TRBV4-1 and TRBJ2-7; 13 bases fit TRBD2. Trimming at V came to 6 bases and at J to 3 bases, leaving 11 bases not matched to a gene. The CDR3 extends over 17 amino acids. Germline V gene lookup returns CDR1 MGHRA and CDR2 YSYEKL. Here the CDR3 DNA reads TGCGCCAGCAGTAGGTGGACTAGCGGGAGTGTGGGCTACGAGCAGTACTTC. This translates into CASSRWTSGSVGYEQYF.

This chain uses TRBV5-6 with TRBJ1-2; weak D call: TRBD1 (5 bases). V gave up 5 bases and J gave up 3 bases, with 11 bases separating them. The CDR3 consists of 13 residues. Germline V gene sequence: CDR1 SGHDT, CDR2 YYEEEE. The CDR3 sequence is CASSMDTDYGYTF. CDR3 DNA sequence: TGTGCCAGCAGTATGGACACGGACTATGGCTACACCTTC.

This clone was recorded only once. V usage is TRBV30 and J usage is TRBJ2-7, with 10 bases lining up with TRBD2. Germline loops: CDR1 GTSNPN, CDR2 SVGIG (reference sequence). The ends lost 4 bases at V and 5 bases at J; junction bases unmatched: 5. The CDR3 is made up of 13 amino acids. This chain's CDR3 is CAWTIAGGNEQYF. Written as DNA, the CDR3 is TGTGCCTGGACGATAGCGGGAGGTAACGAGCAGTACTTC.

This clone was observed once. J is TRBJ2-3 and V is TRBV6-1; 9 positions match TRBD1. With 4 bases clipped from V and 0 bases from J, the junction kept 11 bases outside the gene matches. The CDR3 sequence is 18 residues long. CDR1 and CDR2 from the germline V gene are MNHNS and SASEGT. CDR3 DNA: TGTGCCAGCAGTGGGGGGAGACAGGGGGTTACTAGCACAGATACGCAGTATTTT. Translated, it gives CASSGGRQGVTSTDTQYF.

The gene calls are TRBV6-6 and TRBJ1-3; D is uncertain. V gave up 1 base and J gave up 0 bases, with 4 bases separating them. Germline V gene data show CDR1 as MNHNY and CDR2 as SVGAGI (reference sequence). The length of the CDR3 is 14 residues. The CDR3 nucleotides are TGTGCCAGCAGTTACTTCATCTCTGGAAACACCATATATTTT. Amino acids: CASSYFISGNTIYF.

The CDR3 loop is CASSPQGSTEAFF. The CDR3 nucleotides are TGTGCCAGCTCACCCCAGGGAAGCACTGAAGCTTTCTTT. V usage is TRBV18 and J usage is TRBJ1-1; tentatively, D is TRBD1 (5 bases). The CDR3 is 13 amino acids. Germline V gene data show CDR1 as KGHSH and CDR2 as LQKENI. V was shortened by 3 bases and J by 4 bases, with 9 bases between the two germline ends.

The rearrangement uses TRBV19 and TRBJ2-3; D is possibly TRBD2 (5 bases). CDR1 and CDR2 from the germline V gene are LNHDA and SQIVND (reference sequence). Trimming pared 6 bases from V and 4 bases from J, leaving 14 bases between. CDR3 length: 14 amino acids. The CDR3 DNA reads as TGTGCCAGTAGCCTATCCCGGGATGCAGATACGCAGTATTTT. Protein: CASSLSRDADTQYF.

The V and J genes are TRBV4-3 and TRBJ2-1, with 9 nucleotides matching TRBD2. CDR1 and CDR2 (germline): LGHNA, YSLEER. V was clipped by 4 bases and J by 3 bases; unmatched bases: 10. The length of the CDR3 is 17 residues. The CDR3 sequence: CASSRSVGLASYNEQFF. The CDR3 DNA is TGCGCCAGCAGCCGATCTGTAGGACTAGCGAGCTACAATGAGCAGTTCTTC.

Only one count was recorded for this clone. This chain uses TRBV7-9 with TRBJ2-1, with 9 bases identical to TRBD2. Germline CDR1 and CDR2: SEHNR and FQNEAQ (reference sequence). The CDR3 is made up of 16 amino acids. V lost 3 bases and J lost 4; bases outside the gene matches: 7. CDR3 amino acids: CASSFDILAGYNEQFF. In DNA form, the CDR3 reads TGTGCCAGCAGCTTCGATATACTAGCGGGTTACAATGAGCAGTTCTTC.

V usage is TRBV6-4 and J usage is TRBJ2-5, with D possibly TRBD2 on 6 matching bases. Trimming stripped 2 bases from V and 7 bases from J, with 20 bases between. The CDR3 has 16 residues. The germline CDR1 and CDR2 sequences are MRHNA and SNTAGT. The CDR3 coding sequence is TGTGCCAGCAGTGACAACGGGAGTGGCCCAAGAGTGACCCAGTACTTC. It specifies CASSDNGSGPRVTQYF.

This rearrangement joins TRBV5-3 to TRBJ2-2, with 8 bases aligning to TRBD2. TRBV5-3 is an ORF, and what it does is uncertain. The trim removed 4 bases at V and 1 base at J, leaving 3 bases unmatched. The CDR3 has 15 amino acids. CDR3 loop: CARSGSGVNTGELFF. CDR3 DNA sequence: TGTGCCAGAAGCGGTAGCGGGGTGAACACCGGGGAGCTGTTTTTT.

This rearrangement joins TRBV7-2 to TRBJ1-1; TRBD1 matches 9 bases. The junction had 4 bases not matched to a gene; V was cut back by 5 bases and J by 3 bases. The CDR3 runs 14 residues. In germline, CDR1 is SGHTA, CDR2 FQGNSA. As DNA, the CDR3 is TGTGCCAGCAGCCCACAGGGGGCGCACACTGAAGCTTTCTTT. Translated: CASSPQGAHTEAFF.

This clone showed up just a few times. The V gene is TRBV6-6, the J gene TRBJ1-1; 7 positions match TRBD1. The CDR3 runs to 15 residues. The V segment lost 8 bases and the J segment 6 bases; nucleotides outside the gene matches: 15. From germline, CDR1 is MNHNY and CDR2 SVGAGI (reference sequence). The CDR3 region has the DNA TGTGCCAGCCTGGGACAGAGCGACGGATCGGCTGAAGCTTTCTTT. This sequence encodes CASLGQSDGSAEAFF.

V usage is TRBV19 and J usage is TRBJ2-1, with 11 bases matching TRBD2. The CDR3 contains 15 residues. CDR1 is LNHDA and CDR2 is SQIVND in the germline V gene (reference sequence). V trimming: 1 base; J trimming: 8 bases; junction bases outside the gene matches: 4. This chain's CDR3 is CASSIVAGGTDEQFF. The CDR3 DNA is TGTGCCAGTAGTATAGTAGCGGGAGGGACTGATGAGCAGTTCTTC.

V and J are TRBV28 and TRBJ1-2; possible D gene TRBD1, 6 bases. The ends were cut back, 6 bases at V and 6 bases at J, with 14 bases in the middle. CDR3 size: 13 residues. Germline V gives CDR1 MDHEN, CDR2 SYDVKM. The chain's CDR3 is CASSNDRMDGYTF. The DNA for the CDR3 is TGTGCCAGCAGCAACGACAGGATGGATGGCTACACCTTC.

Remarks on this clone: Other DNA sequences from this sample encode an identical CDR3 as well. The CDR3 DNA reads as TGTGCCAGCAGCAGGGGCCTGAACACTGAAGCTTTCTTT. It encodes CASSRGLNTEAFF. V is TRBV27 and J is TRBJ1-1; weak D call: TRBD1 (6 bases). The CDR3 totals 13 residues. Germline V gene data show CDR1 as MNHEY and CDR2 as SMNVEV (reference sequence). The germline V and J ends were trimmed by 6 bases and 0 bases, with 8 bases remaining between them.

This chain uses TRBV30 with TRBJ2-1; D call uncertain. Trimming left V 5 bases short and J 4 bases short, with 15 bases between. The germline V gene encodes CDR1 GTSNPN and CDR2 SVGIG (reference sequence). This CDR3 has 14 residues. In DNA form, the CDR3 reads TGTGCCTGGGCCCCCATAGAGGATTACAATGAGCAGTTCTTC. Protein product: CAWAPIEDYNEQFF. Full variable domain (outside the CDR3, taken from reference TRBV30 and TRBJ2-1): SQTIHQWPATLVQPVGSPLSLECTVEGTSNPNLYWYRQAAGRGLQLLFYSVGIGQISSEVPQNLSASRPQDRQFILSSKKLLLSDSGFYLCAWAPIEDYNEQFFGPGTRLTVL.